A selection of T cell receptor beta chains follows, all from one sample in a study of neurological immune-mediated disorders. One entry per CDR3 protein results from TCRdb running MiXCR on the 5' RACE reads. The sample carries 30,000 to 40,000 distinct CDR3 sequences, less than 5% recorded once. Sequenced sample: PBMCs. The receptor set was obtained from a man aged 25-45 years with multiple sclerosis. Each CDR3 is given with its conserved first and last residue. D genes are given only for firm matches. Size values are once, few and many counts, or a class for expanded clones, and some rows have none.

D	V	J	size	DNA	CDR3
-	TRBV6-6	TRBJ2-2	-	TGTGCCAGCAGTTACTCTTCCTCGGCCGGGGAGCTGTTTTTT	CASSYSSSAGELFF
-	TRBV20-1	TRBJ1-1	many	TGCAGTGCTAGAGGTGGGGGCCAAGCTTTCTTT	CSARGGGQAFF
-	TRBV6-6	TRBJ2-1	few	TGTGCCAGCAGTTACGGAATCGCAATGGACAGTTCCGAGCAGTTCTTC	CASSYGIAMDSSEQFF
-	TRBV4-2	TRBJ1-5	large	TGTGCCAGCAGCCAAGAGTCAGCGACGAATCAGCCCCAGCATTTT	CASSQESATNQPQHF
-	TRBV6-6	TRBJ1-6	few	TGTGCCAGCAGTTACCCGGGTAATTCACCCCTCAACTTT	CASSYPGNSPLNF
-	TRBV27	TRBJ2-6	many	TGTGCCAGCAGTTTAGGGAACGGGCCTCGTGGGGCCAACGTCCTGACTTTC	CASSLGNGPRGANVLTF
-	TRBV29-1	TRBJ1-2	many	TGCAGCGTTGCTCAAGGTCGGGGCTATGGCTACACCTTC	CSVAQGRGYGYTF
TRBD2	TRBV10-3	TRBJ2-2	many	TGTGCCATCAACGGCGTGGCGGGGGGCACCGGGGAGCTGTTTTTT	CAINGVAGGTGELFF
-	TRBV7-6	TRBJ1-3	many	TGTGCCAGCAGCTTAGCGCGGCGATTCTTCTCTGGAAACACCATATATTTT	CASSLARRFFSGNTIYF
TRBD1	TRBV6-1	TRBJ1-6	few	TGTGCCAGCACAAGGGACAGGGGTAATTCACCCCTACACTTT	CASTRDRGNSPLHF
-	TRBV6-2/TRBV6-3	TRBJ2-7	many	TGTGCCAGCAGTGACATCCACTACGAGCAGTACTTC	CASSDIHYEQYF
TRBD2	TRBV20-1	TRBJ2-1	-	TGCAGTGCTAGATCCCCGGGGGGGAATGAGCAGTTCTTC	CSARSPGGNEQFF
-	TRBV3-1	TRBJ2-1	many	TGTGCCAGCAGCCCCGGCAGGGGCAATGAGCAGTTCTTC	CASSPGRGNEQFF
-	TRBV6-6	TRBJ2-6	many	TGTGCCAGCATCAAGGGGGGCTCTGGGGCCAACGTCCTGACTTTC	CASIKGGSGANVLTF
-	TRBV10-3	TRBJ1-5	many	TGTGCCATCAGTGCAGGGGACGGCAATCAGCCCCAGCATTTT	CAISAGDGNQPQHF
TRBD2	TRBV11-2	TRBJ2-5	many	TGTGCCAGCAGCTTAGAGGCTAGCGGGGGGGTGTCGTACTTC	CASSLEASGGVSYF
TRBD1	TRBV15	TRBJ2-7	many	TGTGCCACCAGCAGGGGACAGGGGAGGGACGAGCAGTACTTC	CATSRGQGRDEQYF
TRBD1	TRBV5-1	TRBJ2-3	few	TGCGCCAGCTCCCCCCAGGGGGCAGATACGCAGTATTTT	CASSPQGADTQYF
TRBD1	TRBV5-1	TRBJ1-2	many	TGCGCCAGCAGCCCGGGACAGGGGAACTATGGCTACACCTTC	CASSPGQGNYGYTF
-	TRBV7-2	TRBJ1-5	many	TGTGCCAGCAGCTCATTTCAGGGTCCAGCCCAGCATTTT	CASSSFQGPAQHF
-	TRBV9	TRBJ1-2	many	TGTGCCAGCAGCGTAGGTTCGGCAGCAACCTTC	CASSVGSAATF
-	TRBV9	TRBJ1-2	many	TGTGCCAGCAGCGTAGGGTCAGCTACACTCTATGGCTACACCTTC	CASSVGSATLYGYTF
-	TRBV29-1	TRBJ2-5	few	TGCAGCGTTGAAGGTCGAGGAATTCAAGAGACCCAGTACTTC	CSVEGRGIQETQYF
-	TRBV12-3/TRBV12-4	TRBJ2-7	many	TGTGCCAGCAGTTCGCCCCCCAGGCACTCCGGCCCCTACGAGCAGTACTTC	CASSSPPRHSGPYEQYF
-	TRBV12-3/TRBV12-4	TRBJ2-2	many	TGTGCCAGCCGAGGGGCCGGGGAGCTGTTTTTT	CASRGAGELFF
-	TRBV27	TRBJ1-5	many	TGTGCCAGCAGTTTACGGATTAGCAATCAGCCCCAGCATTTT	CASSLRISNQPQHF
-	TRBV29-1	TRBJ1-1	many	TGCAGCTCAACACAGGGAGCGAACACTGAAGCTTTCTTT	CSSTQGANTEAFF
-	TRBV6-5	TRBJ1-4	many	TGTGCCAGCAGTTACCTTTCTCAGGGCGGTGAAAAACTGTTTTTT	CASSYLSQGGEKLFF
TRBD2	TRBV5-1	TRBJ2-1	many	TGCGCCAGCAGCTTGGGTGGTAGCGGGGTGATCTACAATGAGCAGTTCTTC	CASSLGGSGVIYNEQFF
-	TRBV7-2	TRBJ1-2	few	TGTGCCAGCAGCTTAGCTAGACTGCATGGCTACACCTTC	CASSLARLHGYTF
TRBD2	TRBV7-3	TRBJ2-2	-	TGTGCCAGCAGCCCACCGGGACTAGCGGGGGCCCTTAACACCGGGGAGCTGTTTTTT	CASSPPGLAGALNTGELFF
TRBD2	TRBV18	TRBJ2-1	-	TGTGCCAGCTCACCACGGGCTAGCGGGGAGTCCTACAATGAGCAGTTCTTC	CASSPRASGESYNEQFF
-	TRBV6-5	TRBJ1-2	-	TGTGCCAGCAGTTACTCGTTTGAACAGGACCTTAACTATGGCTACACCTTC	CASSYSFEQDLNYGYTF
-	TRBV7-2	TRBJ2-3	-	TGTGCCAGCAGCTTGGGGGGGGCCTCAGATACGCAGTATTTT	CASSLGGASDTQYF
-	TRBV4-1	TRBJ1-5	-	TGCGCCAGCAGCCAGGCGATGCTGCAGCCCCAGCATTTT	CASSQAMLQPQHF
-	TRBV12-3/TRBV12-4	TRBJ1-4	-	TGTGCCAGCAGTGCCGGAGAAAAACTGTTTTTT	CASSAGEKLFF
-	TRBV5-1	TRBJ2-7	many	TGCGCCAGCAGCATCCGACAGGCAGGCTACGAGCAGTACTTC	CASSIRQAGYEQYF
TRBD1	TRBV4-1	TRBJ2-5	many	TGCGCCAGCAGCCAAGTTACCCCAGGACAGGGAGGGACCCAGTACTTC	CASSQVTPGQGGTQYF
-	TRBV7-2	TRBJ2-5	many	TGTGCCAGCAGCTTCCAGAGCGGTGGTCAAGAGACCCAGTACTTC	CASSFQSGGQETQYF
TRBD1	TRBV20-1	TRBJ1-2	many	TGCAGTGCACAGGACAGGGGGCTTCTTGGCTACACCTTC	CSAQDRGLLGYTF
-	TRBV5-1	TRBJ2-3	few	TGCGCCAGCAGCTTGGGACTCACGGACGCAGATACGCAGTATTTT	CASSLGLTDADTQYF
-	TRBV7-2	TRBJ2-4	many	TGTGCCAGCAGCACAGGGAATCAAAACATTCAGTACTTC	CASSTGNQNIQYF
TRBD1	TRBV6-1	TRBJ2-7	-	TGTGCCAGCACACGGACAGGGACCTACGAGCAGTACTTC	CASTRTGTYEQYF
-	TRBV7-2	TRBJ1-5	many	TGTGCCAGCAGGTCGGAAGGGGAGGGTAGCAATCAGCCCCAGCATTTT	CASRSEGEGSNQPQHF
-	TRBV12-3/TRBV12-4	TRBJ1-2	many	TGTGCCAGTATGGACGGATCTAACTATGGCTACACCTTC	CASMDGSNYGYTF